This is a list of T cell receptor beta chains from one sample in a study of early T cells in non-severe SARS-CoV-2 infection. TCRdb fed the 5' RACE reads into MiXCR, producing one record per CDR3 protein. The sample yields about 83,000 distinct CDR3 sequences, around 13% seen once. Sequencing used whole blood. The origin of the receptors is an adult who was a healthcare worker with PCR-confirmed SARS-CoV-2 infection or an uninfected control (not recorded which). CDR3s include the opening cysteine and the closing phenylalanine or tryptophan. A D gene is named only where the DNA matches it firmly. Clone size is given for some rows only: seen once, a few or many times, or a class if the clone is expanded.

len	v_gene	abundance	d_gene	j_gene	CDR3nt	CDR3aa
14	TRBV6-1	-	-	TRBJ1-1	TGTGCCAGCAGATACCAGGGTCCGGGTATGTGGGCTTTCTTT	CASRYQGPGMWAFF
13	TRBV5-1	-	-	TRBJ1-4	TGCGCCAGCAGCTTGGTTAATAATGAAAAACTGTTTTTT	CASSLVNNEKLFF
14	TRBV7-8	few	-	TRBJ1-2	TGTGCCAGCAGCTTAGAGATGGGTCACTATGGCTACACCTTC	CASSLEMGHYGYTF
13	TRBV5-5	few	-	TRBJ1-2	TGTGCCAGCAGCCTGGTAGAACACTATGGCTACACCTTC	CASSLVEHYGYTF
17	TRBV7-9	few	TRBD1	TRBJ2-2	TGTGCCAGCAGCGCCCCGGGGCAGGGGGCGGACACCGGGGAGCTGTTTTTT	CASSAPGQGADTGELFF
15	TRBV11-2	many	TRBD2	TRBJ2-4	TGTGCCAGCAGCCCCCCCGGACTAGCGGGAAACATTCAGTACTTC	CASSPPGLAGNIQYF
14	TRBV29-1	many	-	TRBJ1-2	TGCAGCGTTGAAGATCACCGGGGGTCGGATGGCTACACCTTC	CSVEDHRGSDGYTF
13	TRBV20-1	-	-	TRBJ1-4	TGCAGTGACCTTGGGGGGTTTAATGAAAAACTGTTTTTT	CSDLGGFNEKLFF
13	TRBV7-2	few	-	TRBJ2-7	TGTGCCAGCAGCTCCCTTCAGGCCTACGAGCAGTACTTC	CASSSLQAYEQYF
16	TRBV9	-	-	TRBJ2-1	TGTGCCAGCAGCGTAGCTCCCGCGGGGAGATACAATGAGCAGTTCTTC	CASSVAPAGRYNEQFF
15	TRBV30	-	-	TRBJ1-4	TGTGCCTGGAGTGGATGGACAGAGGTGAATGAAAAACTGTTTTTT	CAWSGWTEVNEKLFF
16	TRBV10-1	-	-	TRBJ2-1	TGCGCCAGCAGTGAGGACTCTCGGAGCTCCTACAATGAGCAGTTCTTC	CASSEDSRSSYNEQFF
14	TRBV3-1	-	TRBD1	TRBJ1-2	TGTGCCAGCAGCTATGACAGGGCACTCTATGGCTACACCTTC	CASSYDRALYGYTF
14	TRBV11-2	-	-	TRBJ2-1	TGTGCCAGCAGCTTGAGGTTTACGTACAATGAGCAGTTCTTC	CASSLRFTYNEQFF